The T cell receptor beta chain described here comes from a study of blood T cell repertoires in COVID-19. Looking at the study overall: Sites in the United States, Italy and Spain provided acute and convalescent COVID-19 samples. Sources were T cells, B-cell-depleted T cells, or PBMCs; the material itself was cDNA or gDNA.

The CDR3 extends over 15 amino acids. The germline gives CDR1 PRHDT, CDR2 FYEKMQ (reference sequence). Trimming took off 5 bases at V and 0 bases at J, with 11 bases between the two ends. Per the original methods: The authors estimated nucleated cell counts from reference gene primer amplification. Some clones are missing from TCRdb's copy, which holds only in-frame ones; the method was immunoSEQ multiplex PCR. From that table come the V and J calls and clone size; the DNA was used to work out D and trimming. The table has more than 30,000 clones, roughly 87% seen once. This clone is a singleton in its sample.

The rearrangement uses TRBV13 and TRBJ1-3, with D possibly being TRBD1 (5 bases). Sequencing input: peripheral blood. This sequence originates from a man in his sixties with active COVID-19. The CDR3 loop reads CASSVRAHSGNTIYF. CDR3 nucleotides: TGTGCCAGCAGCGTCAGGGCCCACTCTGGAAACACCATATATTTT.